This TCR beta chain came from a study of early T cells in non-severe SARS-CoV-2 infection. This CDR3 has 14 amino acids. Per the germline V gene, CDR1 is MNHEY and CDR2 is SMNVEV (reference sequence). V lost 4 bases and J 8 bases, leaving 15 bases between the germline ends. Unique molecular identifiers (one per individual cDNA molecule) were attached. MiXCR was run by TCRdb on the 5' RACE reads, yielding one entry per CDR3 protein. The table includes about 130,000 distinct CDR3 sequences, approximately 15% detected once. This rearrangement joins TRBV27 to TRBJ2-1; TRBD2 is a possible D gene (6 bases). This clonotype was sampled from an adult who was a healthcare worker with PCR-confirmed SARS-CoV-2 infection or an uninfected control (not recorded which). Sequenced: whole blood. The CDR3 sequence: CASSSFGGTDEQFF. CDR3 nucleotides: TGTGCCAGCAGTTCGTTTGGAGGGACGGATGAGCAGTTCTTC.